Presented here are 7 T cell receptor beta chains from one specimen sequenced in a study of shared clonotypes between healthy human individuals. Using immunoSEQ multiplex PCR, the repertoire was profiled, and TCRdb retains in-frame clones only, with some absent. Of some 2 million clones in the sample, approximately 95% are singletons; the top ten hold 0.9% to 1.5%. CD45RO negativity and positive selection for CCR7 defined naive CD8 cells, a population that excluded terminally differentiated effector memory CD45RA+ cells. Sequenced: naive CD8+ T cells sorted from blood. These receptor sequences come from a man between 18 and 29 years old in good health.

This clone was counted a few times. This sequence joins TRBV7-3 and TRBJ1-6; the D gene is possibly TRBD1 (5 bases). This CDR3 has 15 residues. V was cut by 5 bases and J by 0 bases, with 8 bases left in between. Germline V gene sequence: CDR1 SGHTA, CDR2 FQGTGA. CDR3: CASSVDSSYNSPLHF. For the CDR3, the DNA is TGTGCCAGCAGCGTCGACAGCTCCTATAATTCACCCCTCCACTTT.

CDR3 loop: CASSQDSSGGTSDTQYF. CDR3 bases: TGCGCCAGCAGCCAAGATTCTAGCGGGGGAACTTCAGATACGCAGTATTTT. J is TRBJ2-3 and V is TRBV4-1, with 10 bases lining up with TRBD2. Germline CDR1 reads MGHRA; CDR2 reads YSYEKL. The CDR3 contains 17 residues. Trimming removed 0 bases from V and 4 bases from J; junction bases left unmatched: 7.

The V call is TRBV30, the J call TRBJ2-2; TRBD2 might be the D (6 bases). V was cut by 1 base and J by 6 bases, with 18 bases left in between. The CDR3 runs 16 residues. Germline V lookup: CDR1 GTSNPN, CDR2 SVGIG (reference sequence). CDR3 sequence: CAWSGGESGRSGELFF. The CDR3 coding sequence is TGTGCCTGGAGTGGAGGGGAGTCAGGGAGGTCCGGGGAGCTGTTTTTT.

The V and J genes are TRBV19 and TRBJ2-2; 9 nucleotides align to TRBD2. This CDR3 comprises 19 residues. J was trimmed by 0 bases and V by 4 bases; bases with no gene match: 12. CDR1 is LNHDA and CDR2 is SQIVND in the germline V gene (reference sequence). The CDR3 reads CASSTRGIAGEPNTGELFF. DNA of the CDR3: TGTGCCAGTAGTACCCGTGGGATAGCGGGAGAGCCGAACACCGGGGAGCTGTTTTTT.

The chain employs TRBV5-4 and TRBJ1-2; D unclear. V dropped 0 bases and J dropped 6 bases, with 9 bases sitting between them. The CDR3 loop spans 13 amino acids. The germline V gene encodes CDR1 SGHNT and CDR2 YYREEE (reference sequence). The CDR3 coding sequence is TGTGCCAGCAGCTTGGCCTTGCAGAATGGCTACACCTTC. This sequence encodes CASSLALQNGYTF.

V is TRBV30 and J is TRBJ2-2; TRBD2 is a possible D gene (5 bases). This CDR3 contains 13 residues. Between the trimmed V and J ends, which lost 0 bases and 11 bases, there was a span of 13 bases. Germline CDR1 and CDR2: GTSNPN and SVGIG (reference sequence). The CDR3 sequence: CAWSVSPPGELFF. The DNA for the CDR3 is TGTGCCTGGAGTGTATCGCCCCCGGGAGAGCTGTTTTTT.

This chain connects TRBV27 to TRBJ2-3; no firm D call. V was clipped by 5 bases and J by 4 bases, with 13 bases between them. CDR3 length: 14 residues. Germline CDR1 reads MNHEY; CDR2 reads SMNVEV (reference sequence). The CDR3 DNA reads TGTGCCAGCAGTCCAACCCAATTTCCAGATACGCAGTATTTT. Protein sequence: CASSPTQFPDTQYF.